The entry below describes one T cell receptor beta chain. The sample originates from a study of cytomegalovirus exposure and HLA in healthy donors. The PCR had 60 Vbeta and 13 Jbeta primers. Here immunoSEQ multiplex PCR was the method, and the copy in TCRdb shows in-frame clones only, minus some. In the table there are tens of thousands of clones, about 67% of which are singletons. The CDR3 has 14 residues. Germline CDR1 SEHNR, CDR2 FQNEAQ (reference sequence). V gave up 0 bases and J gave up 1 base, with 4 bases separating them. The genes are TRBV7-9 and TRBJ1-5; unclear D gene. The sequence was obtained from a man between 35 and 55 years old in good health and CMV-seropositive. Sample: PBMCs. In DNA, the CDR3 is TGTGCCAGCAGCTTAGCGGGCAGCAATCAGCCCCAGCATTTT. Its protein is CASSLAGSNQPQHF.